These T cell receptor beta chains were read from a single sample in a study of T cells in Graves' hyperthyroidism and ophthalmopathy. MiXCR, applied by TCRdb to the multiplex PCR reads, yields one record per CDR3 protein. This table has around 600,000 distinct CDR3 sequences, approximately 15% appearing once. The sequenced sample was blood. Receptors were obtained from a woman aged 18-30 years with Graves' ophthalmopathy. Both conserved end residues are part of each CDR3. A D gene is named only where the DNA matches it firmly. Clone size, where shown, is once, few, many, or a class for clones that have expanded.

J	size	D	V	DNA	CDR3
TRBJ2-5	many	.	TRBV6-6	TGTGCCAGCAGTTACGCCTACCTATCAGAGACCCAGTACTTC	CASSYAYLSETQYF
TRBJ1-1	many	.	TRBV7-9	TGTGCCAGCAGCTCTCCAGGACTACCCACTGAAGCTTTCTTT	CASSSPGLPTEAFF
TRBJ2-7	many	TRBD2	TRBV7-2	TGTGCCAGCAGCTTAGCGGCTAGCGGGAGCTCCTACGAGCAGTACTTC	CASSLAASGSSYEQYF
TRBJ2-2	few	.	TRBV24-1	TGTGCCACCGGGGTGGGATCGACCGGGGAGCTGTTTTTT	CATGVGSTGELFF
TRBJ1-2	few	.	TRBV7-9	TGTGCCAGCAGCTTAGTATGGGACATCAACTCTGGCTACACCTTC	CASSLVWDINSGYTF
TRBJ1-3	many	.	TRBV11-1	TGTGCCAGCAGCTTCCAGGGCTATGGAAACACCATATATTTT	CASSFQGYGNTIYF
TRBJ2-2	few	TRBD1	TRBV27	TGTGCCACACGACAGGGGACATACACCGGGGAGCTGTTTTTT	CATRQGTYTGELFF
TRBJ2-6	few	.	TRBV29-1	TGCAGCGCCGACAGCGGGTCTGGGGCCAACGTCCTGACTTTC	CSADSGSGANVLTF
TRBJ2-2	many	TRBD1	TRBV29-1	TGCAGCGCAGGGACAGGGGATACCGGGGAGCTGTTTTTT	CSAGTGDTGELFF
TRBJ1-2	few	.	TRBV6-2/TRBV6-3	TGTGCCAGCATCTCGTCCTATGGCTACACCTTC	CASISSYGYTF
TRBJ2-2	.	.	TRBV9	TGTGCCAGCAGCGAACAGGAGAACACCGGGGAGCTGTTTTTT	CASSEQENTGELFF
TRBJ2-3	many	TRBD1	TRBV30	TGTGCCTGGACCGCGACAGGGCTCGGCACAGATACGCAGTATTTT	CAWTATGLGTDTQYF
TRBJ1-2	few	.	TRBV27	TGTGCCAGTGGGGGGGCCACCTATGGCTACACCTTC	CASGGATYGYTF
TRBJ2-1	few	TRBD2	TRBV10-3	TGTGCCATCAGTGCGGCTAGCGGGGCTTACAATGAGCAGTTCTTC	CAISAASGAYNEQFF
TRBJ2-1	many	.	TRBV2	TGTGCCAGCAGGGGGTGGGTCTCCTACAATGAGCAGTTCTTC	CASRGWVSYNEQFF
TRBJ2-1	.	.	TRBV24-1	TGTGTCACCAGTGATCCCGGGGGATCAAGCTCCTACAATGAGCAGTTCTTC	CVTSDPGGSSSYNEQFF
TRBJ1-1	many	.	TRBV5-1	TGCGCCAGCCCAGACAGTGCAACCCTCACTGAAGCTTTCTTT	CASPDSATLTEAFF
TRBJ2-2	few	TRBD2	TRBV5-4	TGTGCCAGCAGCTTGGCGACTAGCGGGAGAGCCGGGGAGCTGTTTTTT	CASSLATSGRAGELFF
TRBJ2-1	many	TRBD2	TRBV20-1	TGCAGTGCTAGTCCGGCTAGCGGGACCCTTAATGAGCAGTTCTTC	CSASPASGTLNEQFF
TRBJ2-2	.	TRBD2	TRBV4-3	TGCGCCAGCAGCCGAGCAGGGACTAGCGGAGGTCCCAAGAACACCGGGGAGCTGTTTTTT	CASSRAGTSGGPKNTGELFF
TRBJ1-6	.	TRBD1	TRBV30	TGTGCCTGGGGACAGGGGGCCAATTCACCCCTCCACTTT	CAWGQGANSPLHF